The 25 T cell receptor beta chains listed next were all sequenced from one sample in a study of response to subunit inactivated influenza vaccine. TCRdb analysed the RT-PCR reads with MiXCR anew, one entry per CDR3 protein. The repertoire holds roughly 520,000 distinct CDR3 sequences, with 25% as singletons. The specimen comprised CD4+ T cells sorted from PBMCs, sampled roughly 5 days after vaccination. The receptors were sampled from a man aged 50-59 years who received an inactivated influenza vaccine.

V gene TRBV6-1 combines with J gene TRBJ1-6; D remains ambiguous. Trimming stripped 6 bases from V and 2 bases from J, with 11 bases between. The CDR3 is 15 amino acids. Germline CDR1 is MNHNS and CDR2 is SASEGT. The CDR3 spells CASRFRRPYNSPLHF. Written as DNA, the CDR3 is TGTGCCAGCAGATTCCGACGGCCCTATAATTCACCCCTCCACTTT.

This clonotype has more than one count but fewer than ten. The V gene is TRBV7-2, the J gene TRBJ1-5; D is unclear. The CDR3 contains 15 residues. With 2 bases removed from V and 1 base from J, the gap between germline ends came to 9 bases. The germline V gene has CDR1 SGHTA and CDR2 FQGNSA. The chain's CDR3 is CASSLSSISNQPQHF. In DNA form, the CDR3 reads TGTGCCAGCAGCTTAAGCAGTATAAGCAATCAGCCCCAGCATTTT. The complete variable domain, with remaining parts taken from reference TRBV7-2 and TRBJ1-5, reads GAGVSQSPSNKVTEKGKDVELRCDPISGHTALYWYRQSLGQGLEFLIYFQGNSAPDKSGLPSDRFSAERTGGSVSTLTIQRTQQEDSAVYLCASSLSSISNQPQHFGDGTRLSIL.

In its sample, this clonotype was seen a few times. The V and J genes are TRBV10-3 and TRBJ1-5; a weak D match, TRBD1 (6 bases). Germline V lookup: CDR1 ENHRY, CDR2 SYGVKD. V lost 3 bases and J lost 0, with 15 bases in between. The CDR3 covers 17 residues. This CDR3 is CAISDRLAGASNQPQHF. The CDR3 region has the DNA TGTGCCATCAGTGATCGGTTGGCGGGGGCTAGCAATCAGCCCCAGCATTTT.

The chain couples TRBV12-3 or TRBV12-4 to TRBJ1-4, with 10 bases aligning to TRBD1. Trimming cost V 3 bases and J 8 bases; bases outside gene matches: 15. CDR3 length: 18 amino acids. The CDR3 loop is CASSLTGDRGSKGEKLFF. CDR3 DNA sequence: TGTGCCAGCAGTTTGACCGGGGACAGGGGCTCGAAGGGGGAAAAACTGTTTTTT.

This chain uses TRBV5-1 with TRBJ2-7; D call uncertain. This CDR3 is 12 amino acids long. Trimming removed 2 bases from V and 2 bases from J, with 5 bases in between. The V gene's germline CDR1 is SGHRS and CDR2 YFSETQ. CDR3 DNA: TGCGCCAGCAGCTTACCGGCCTACGAGCAGTACTTC. Its protein product is CASSLPAYEQYF.

This chain joins TRBV10-3 and TRBJ2-7; no clear D. CDR1 and CDR2 from the germline V gene are ENHRY and SYGVKD. V shed 6 bases and J shed 0 bases, with 3 bases lying between them. This CDR3 spans 11 amino acids. The CDR3 loop is CAIRGSYEQYF. DNA for the CDR3: TGTGCCATCAGAGGCTCCTACGAGCAGTACTTC.

The genes are TRBV12-3 or TRBV12-4 and TRBJ2-5; a possible D gene is TRBD1 (6 bases). The CDR3 totals 13 residues. Trimming cost V 2 bases and J 6 bases, with 10 bases left between them. The CDR3 loop is CASSLLQGKTQYF. CDR3 bases: TGTGCCAGCAGTTTACTTCAGGGGAAGACCCAGTACTTC.

The genes are TRBV7-6 and TRBJ1-4, with 7 bases lining up with TRBD1. Germline V gives CDR1 SGHVS, CDR2 FNYEAQ. The CDR3 extends over 15 amino acids. Trimming at V came to 7 bases and at J to 5 bases, leaving 10 bases not matched to a gene. CDR3 nucleotides: TGTGCCAGCACCGCGGGAGGGGGCGTCAATGAAAAACTGTTTTTT. This translates into CASTAGGGVNEKLFF. The full variable domain, in which reference TRBV7-6 and TRBJ1-4 provide the parts outside the CDR3, is GAGVSQSPRYKVTKRGQDVALRCDPISGHVSLYWYRQALGQGPEFLTYFNYEAQQDKSGLPNDRFSAERPEGSISTLTIQRTEQRDSAMYRCASTAGGGVNEKLFFGSGTQLSVL.

This clonotype was counted only a few times. The V call is TRBV5-1, the J call TRBJ2-1; 8 nucleotides match TRBD1. The length of the CDR3 is 15 residues. The trim removed 0 bases at V and 9 bases at J, leaving 8 bases unmatched. In germline, CDR1 is SGHRS, CDR2 YFSETQ. DNA for the CDR3: TGCGCCAGCAGCTTGGCCGGGACAGGCGTTGGTGAGCAGTTCTTC. Translating it yields CASSLAGTGVGEQFF.

The chain joins TRBV20-1 to TRBJ2-7, with 7 positions matching TRBD2. Germline CDR1 DFQATT, CDR2 SNEGSKA (reference sequence). The V and J ends lost 8 bases and 0 bases, in that order; junction bases with no gene match: 7. This CDR3 has 13 amino acids. The CDR3 reads CSSGTISSYEQYF. As DNA, the CDR3 is TGCAGTTCCGGGACTATCAGCTCCTACGAGCAGTACTTC.

V gene TRBV29-1 combines with J gene TRBJ2-5, with TRBD2 matching 10 bases. The CDR3 has 15 amino acids. With V trimmed by 4 bases and J by 4 bases, 9 bases remained unmatched. Germline lookup yields CDR1 SQVTM and CDR2 ANQGSEA. The CDR3: CSVGQSSGRRETQYF. The DNA for the CDR3 is TGCAGCGTTGGACAATCTAGCGGGAGAAGAGAGACCCAGTACTTC.

This clonotype was found a few times. The chain combines TRBV5-1 with TRBJ2-3; D assignment may be TRBD1 or TRBD2 (6 bases each). Trimming pared 0 bases from V and 9 bases from J, leaving 26 bases between. The CDR3 sequence is 18 residues long. CDR1 and CDR2 from the germline V gene are SGHRS and YFSETQ. CDR3 amino acids: CASSLAGKGQGTDGTQYF. CDR3 sequence (DNA): TGCGCCAGCAGCTTGGCCGGAAAGGGGCAGGGGACTGACGGAACGCAGTATTTT.

The chain has TRBV2 and TRBJ2-1, with D hard to call. The CDR3 totals 13 residues. From germline, CDR1 is SNHLY and CDR2 FYNNEI. Trimming removed 10 bases at V and 2 bases at J, with 12 bases between. CDR3 loop: CATCSDAYNEQFF. The DNA of the CDR3 is TGTGCCACTTGCTCGGACGCCTACAATGAGCAGTTCTTC.

In its sample, this clonotype was seen many times. Relative to the germline gene, one junction end is altered; a read error may explain this. V gene TRBV5-1 combines with J gene TRBJ2-1; 9 bases fit TRBD2. The germline gives CDR1 SGHRS, CDR2 YFSETQ. The CDR3 extends over 15 amino acids. The CDR3 coding sequence is TGTGCCAGCAGTTTAGGGCTAGCGGGGTACAATGAGCAGTTCTTC. It codes for CASSLGLAGYNEQFF.

This clonotype was seen more than once but under ten times. The V and J genes are TRBV3-1 and TRBJ2-5; D is ambiguous. Germline V CDR1 and CDR2: LGHDT, YNNKEL (reference sequence). Trimming took off 3 bases at V and 6 bases at J, with 14 bases between the two ends. This CDR3 is 14 amino acids long. CDR3 sequence reads: CASSHDFSQKTQYF. CDR3 coding DNA: TGTGCCAGCAGCCACGACTTTAGTCAGAAGACCCAGTACTTC.

The chain has TRBV5-1 and TRBJ1-2; 8 positions agree with TRBD1. Germline loops: CDR1 SGHRS, CDR2 YFSETQ. V was clipped by 0 bases and J by 4 bases; unmatched bases: 2. This CDR3 spans 14 amino acids. Here the CDR3 reads CASSLGQGPYGYTF. The CDR3 nucleotides are TGCGCCAGCAGCTTGGGACAGGGGCCCTATGGCTACACCTTC.

The rearrangement links TRBV29-1 to TRBJ2-4; D may be TRBD2 (5 bases). Germline V gene lookup returns CDR1 SQVTM and CDR2 ANQGSEA. Between the trimmed V and J ends, which lost 6 bases and 3 bases, there was a span of 12 bases. The CDR3 runs to 13 residues. The CDR3: CSVADGVKNIQYF. DNA for the CDR3: TGCAGCGTAGCGGATGGCGTCAAAAACATTCAGTACTTC.

The V and J genes are TRBV12-3 or TRBV12-4 and TRBJ2-7, with D uncertain. The CDR3 is 14 residues long. Trimming took 2 bases from V and 5 from J, leaving 13 bases between them. This CDR3 reads CASSLYQRPHEQYF. For the CDR3, the DNA is TGTGCCAGCAGTTTATACCAGCGTCCCCACGAGCAGTACTTC.

In this sample, this clonotype turned up once. The V and J genes are TRBV29-1 and TRBJ2-6, with D perhaps matching TRBD2 (5 bases). Looked up from germline, CDR1 is SQVTM and CDR2 is ANQGSEA. The CDR3 spans 18 residues. The CDR3 DNA reads TGCAGTGTCCGGGAACTCCCGGTTAGCTGGAGAGGGGCCAACGTCCTGACTTTC. Its protein is CSVRELPVSWRGANVLTF.

V usage is TRBV27 and J usage is TRBJ1-1; tentative D call: TRBD1 (6 bases). The CDR3 runs 14 residues. CDR1 and CDR2 from the germline V gene are MNHEY and SMNVEV (reference sequence). Trimming removed 8 bases from V and 1 base from J, with 14 bases in between. CDR3 sequence (DNA): TGTGCCAGCTGGGGCAGGGGCCGGAACACTGAAGCTTTCTTT. Its protein is CASWGRGRNTEAFF.

This clonotype has a handful of counts. Mismatch with germline at one junction end may stem from a read error. The DNA of the CDR3 is TGTGCCAGCAGGTTAGGGGGTGAAGCTTTCTTT. It specifies CASRLGGEAFF. This chain connects TRBV12-3 or TRBV12-4 to TRBJ1-1; TRBD1 is a possible D gene (6 bases). This CDR3 is built from 11 residues.

The sample holds a few counts of this clonotype. V gene TRBV7-2 combines with J gene TRBJ2-1; no clear D. The V end lost 4 bases, the J end lost 7 bases, and 14 bases lay between the germline ends. The V gene's germline CDR1 is SGHTA and CDR2 FQGNSA. This CDR3 has 14 amino acids. CDR3: CASSSLFKANEQFF. The CDR3 DNA is TGTGCCAGCAGCTCTCTATTCAAGGCGAATGAGCAGTTCTTC.

The V call is TRBV29-1, the J call TRBJ2-5, with 7 bases identical to TRBD1. Germline V gives CDR1 SQVTM, CDR2 ANQGSEA. The CDR3 consists of 12 residues. J was trimmed by 3 bases and V by 6 bases; bases with no gene match: 4. CDR3 in DNA: TGCAGCGTGGGACAGCCAAAAGAGACCCAGTACTTC. It yields the protein CSVGQPKETQYF.

Only one count was recorded for this clonotype. The V call is TRBV18, the J call TRBJ2-1, with TRBD2 as a possible D gene (6 bases). From germline, CDR1 is KGHSH and CDR2 LQKENI. The CDR3 is made up of 13 amino acids. Trimming took off 6 bases at V and 8 bases at J, with 14 bases between the two ends. The CDR3, as DNA: TGTGCCAGCTCCCTTGGGAGGCGGGATGAGCAGTTCTTC. This codes for CASSLGRRDEQFF.

J is TRBJ2-3 and V is TRBV12-3 or TRBV12-4; TRBD1 is a possible D gene (5 bases). CDR3 size: 15 residues. Trimming shortened V by 4 bases and J by 1 base, and 12 bases separated the two germline ends. The CDR3 sequence is CASSWTNEGTDTQYF. CDR3 sequence (DNA): TGTGCCAGCAGTTGGACAAACGAAGGCACAGATACGCAGTATTTT.